Listed below are T cell receptor beta chains from one sample, sequenced in a study of T cell responses to AZD1222 COVID-19 vaccine. Profiled with immunoSEQ multiplex PCR; TCRdb holds only in-frame clones, not every one. The sample shows more than 70,000 clones, 85% to 90% of them seen only once. The specimen comprised peripheral blood, sampled 28 days after the second AZD1222 dose. Receptors originate from an adult who received the AZD1222 COVID-19 vaccine. CDR3s leave out the opening cysteine and the closing phenylalanine or tryptophan.

J gene,V gene,CDR3 protein
TRBJ1-2,TRBV2,ASSVLGTSGYT
TRBJ1-6,TRBV6-5,ASSPDRANSPLH
TRBJ1-4,TRBV6-1,ASINPATNEKLF
TRBJ1-4,TRBV4-2,ASSRGQGNEKLF
TRBJ1-5,TRBV10-3,AISAGQSFQPQH
TRBJ2-1,TRBV19,ASSYDNEQF
TRBJ1-4,TRBV6-5,ASSYSGANEKLF
TRBJ2-5,TRBV14,ASSQEWGLETQY
TRBJ2-7,TRBV21-1,ASSKDRPSYEQY
TRBJ1-3,TRBV3-1/TRBV3-2,ASSLQSNSGNTIY
TRBJ1-3,TRBV2,AGWAAASGNTIY
TRBJ2-3,TRBV7-9,ASSSIRGQGTDTQY
TRBJ1-4,TRBV19,ASSHRQGPNEKLF
TRBJ1-2,TRBV9,ASSLEGSNYGYT
TRBJ1-4,TRBV2,ASSPQGNEKLF
TRBJ1-5,TRBV19,ASSIKGTHSNQPQH
TRBJ1-2,TRBV30,AWARGWGDGYT
TRBJ1-4,TRBV5-1,ASSLPGTGDEKLF
TRBJ2-5,TRBV11-2,ASSKAESSQETQY
TRBJ1-1,TRBV5-1,ASSPDRAQSAEAF
TRBJ2-7,TRBV11-2,ASSLGGGQAYEQY
TRBJ1-1,TRBV7-2,ASSLAGQGGEAF
TRBJ1-2,TRBV18,ASSPPSSNYGYT
TRBJ1-2,TRBV9,ASSSGRRNNYGYT
TRBJ1-2,TRBV10-3,AISEGGGPNYGYT
TRBJ1-1,TRBV7-9,ASSPRDSQNTEAF
TRBJ1-1,TRBV18,ASSGDREGAF
TRBJ2-2,TRBV5-4,ASSLIGQGAGELF
TRBJ1-1,TRBV5-1,ASTSGGRNTEAF